Sequencing of this T cell receptor beta chain was carried out in a study of blood T cell repertoires in COVID-19 (dated by TCRdb to the early 2020s). Notes on the research overall: Samples covering the acute and convalescent phases of COVID-19 were provided by collaborators in the United States, Italy and Spain. The material from the prospective study consisted of cDNA or gDNA derived from T cells, B-cell-depleted T cells, or PBMCs. Deeply sampled blood TCRbeta repertoires from subjects exposed to, actively infected with, or recovered from COVID-19 were included in the dataset. A freely available public database, intended as a resource for researchers studying the immune response to SARS-CoV-2, is where the repertoires were released. The samples were drawn from two sources: the first 160 participants of the ongoing ImmuneRACE study, and 950 to 1,500 subjects contributed by 6 global collaborators. A de-identified subject ID, COVID-19 status, age in years and sex were almost always included in the sample metadata. Where HLA class I and class II types were available, the types were taken from metadata supplied by the sample provider, not from assay-based typing. Study-wide conclusions, independent of this receptor: The quantity of clinical and demographic metadata differed by source and by participant and was supplied without curation.

The immunoSEQ Assay, a bias-controlled multiplex PCR, was used to amplify TCRbeta CDR3 regions from genomic DNA. In the authors' own workflow: The number of nucleated cells in each sample was estimated from the amplification of reference gene primers within the assay. To quantify the absolute abundance of each unique TCRbeta CDR3 rearrangement, sequence reads were collapsed and filtered. Productive Simpson clonality was computed per sample as the square root of Simpson's diversity index over productive rearrangements. In its TCRdb copy, this immuneACCESS table keeps in-frame sequences only and misses some clones. Where compared with another copy, unresolved V genes explain less than half of these, and the others have no known cause. Clone size and the V and J calls come from that table; the DNA yielded D and trimming. This sample lists 200,000 to 250,000 clones; approximately 80% were detected once. The ten largest account for less than 2% of the sample.

In the prospective study, participants were about 18 to 89 years old, resided in 24 geographic areas of the United States, and were enrolled through a virtual design. In the prospective study, participants were assigned to cohorts based on the clinical history participants reported in a screening survey and a study questionnaire. Recovered participants in ImmuneRACE Cohort 3 were defined as having two consecutive negative NP/OP PCR tests, clearance from a healthcare professional, or resolution of symptoms. In the prospective study, whole blood, serum and a nasopharyngeal or oropharyngeal swab were collected from each participant by mobile phlebotomists. Over a roughly two-month period, participants in the prospective study had the option of providing additional blood draws and questionnaires. Prospective study blood samples were shipped either frozen or at room temperature before DNA extraction.

CDR1 and CDR2 are drawn from the germline V gene: SGHRS, YFSETQ. Germline trimming amounts to 8 bases on V and 2 bases on J, with 14 as the count of junction bases outside the gene matches. The CDR3 holds 18 amino acids from the cysteine to the phenylalanine. The read is trimmed to its CDR3 DNA, 54 bases read in frame from base 1. Points on this clone: The specificity of this receptor is unknown. No base quality information exists; no much larger clone differs at one position.

The clonotype comes from a man aged 55 to 70 who had recovered from COVID-19. Here the chain combines TRBV5-1 and TRBJ1-6; TRBD1 aligns with 9 central bases. The sequencing input was PBMCs or T cells enriched from blood (not recorded which). The CDR3 loop reads CASLNRGPGATYNSPLHF. DNA sequence: TGCGCCAGTTTGAACAGGGGGCCAGGGGCCACCTATAATTCACCCCTCCACTTT.